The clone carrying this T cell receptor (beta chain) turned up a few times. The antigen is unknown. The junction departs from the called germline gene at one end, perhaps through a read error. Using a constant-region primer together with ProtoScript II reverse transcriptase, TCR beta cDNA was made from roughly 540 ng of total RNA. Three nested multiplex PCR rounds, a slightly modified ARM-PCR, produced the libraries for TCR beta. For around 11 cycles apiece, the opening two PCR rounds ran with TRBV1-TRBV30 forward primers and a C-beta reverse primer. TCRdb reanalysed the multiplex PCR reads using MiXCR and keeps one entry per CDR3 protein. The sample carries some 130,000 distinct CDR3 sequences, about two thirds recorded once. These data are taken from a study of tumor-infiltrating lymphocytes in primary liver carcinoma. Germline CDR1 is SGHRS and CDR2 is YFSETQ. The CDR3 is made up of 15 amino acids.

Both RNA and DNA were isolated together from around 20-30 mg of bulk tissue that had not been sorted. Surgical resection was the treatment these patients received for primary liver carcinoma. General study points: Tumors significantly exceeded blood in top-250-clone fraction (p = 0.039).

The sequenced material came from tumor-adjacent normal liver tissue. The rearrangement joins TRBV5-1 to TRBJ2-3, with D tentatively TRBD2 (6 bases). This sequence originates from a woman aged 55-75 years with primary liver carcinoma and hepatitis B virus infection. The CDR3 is CAISPTRGHTDTQYF. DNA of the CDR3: TGCGCCATCAGCCCGACTAGAGGACACACAGATACGCAGTATTTT.